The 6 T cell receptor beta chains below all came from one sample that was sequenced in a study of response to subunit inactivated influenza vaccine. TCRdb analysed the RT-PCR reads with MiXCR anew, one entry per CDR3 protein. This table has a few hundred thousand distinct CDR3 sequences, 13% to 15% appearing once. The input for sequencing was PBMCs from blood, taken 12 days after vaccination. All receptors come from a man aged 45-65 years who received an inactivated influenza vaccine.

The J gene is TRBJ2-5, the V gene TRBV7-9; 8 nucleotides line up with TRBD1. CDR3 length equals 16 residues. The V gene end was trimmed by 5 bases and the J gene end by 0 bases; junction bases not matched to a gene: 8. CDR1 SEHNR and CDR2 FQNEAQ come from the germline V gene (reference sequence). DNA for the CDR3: TGTGCCAGCAGCCCCAGGGGACAGGCATACCAAGAGACCCAGTACTTC. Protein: CASSPRGQAYQETQYF.

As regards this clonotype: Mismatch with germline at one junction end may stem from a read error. As DNA, the CDR3 is TGTGCCACCAGCCAACAGGTGACACGCACAGATACGCAGTATTTT. Translated: CATSQQVTRTDTQYF. The rearrangement links TRBV3-1 to TRBJ2-3, with a possible D match to TRBD1 (5 bases). CDR3 length: 15 amino acids. In germline, CDR1 is LGHDT, CDR2 YNNKEL (reference sequence).

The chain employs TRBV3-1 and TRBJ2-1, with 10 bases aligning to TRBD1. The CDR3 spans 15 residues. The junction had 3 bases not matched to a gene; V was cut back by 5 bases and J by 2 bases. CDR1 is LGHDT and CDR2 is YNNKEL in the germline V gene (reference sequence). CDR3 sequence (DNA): TGTGCCAGCAGCAAGACAGGGGGCGCCTACAATGAGCAGTTCTTC. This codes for CASSKTGGAYNEQFF.

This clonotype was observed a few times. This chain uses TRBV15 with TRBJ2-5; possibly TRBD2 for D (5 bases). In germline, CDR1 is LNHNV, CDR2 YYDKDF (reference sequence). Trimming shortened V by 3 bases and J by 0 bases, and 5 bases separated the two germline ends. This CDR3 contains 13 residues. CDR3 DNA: TGTGCCACCAGCAGGGACTACCAAGAGACCCAGTACTTC. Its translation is CATSRDYQETQYF.

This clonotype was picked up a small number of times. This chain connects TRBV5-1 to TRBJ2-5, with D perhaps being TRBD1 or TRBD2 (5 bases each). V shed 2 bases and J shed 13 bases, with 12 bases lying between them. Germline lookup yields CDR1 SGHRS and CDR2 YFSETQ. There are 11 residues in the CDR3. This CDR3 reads CASSFRDLRYF. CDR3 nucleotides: TGCGCCAGCAGCTTCCGGGACCTACGGTACTTC.

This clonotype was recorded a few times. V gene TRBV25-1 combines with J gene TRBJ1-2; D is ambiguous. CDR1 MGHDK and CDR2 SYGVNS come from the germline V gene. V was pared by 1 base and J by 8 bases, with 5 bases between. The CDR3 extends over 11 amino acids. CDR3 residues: CASSESLGYTF. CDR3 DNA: TGTGCCAGCAGTGAATCCTTAGGCTACACCTTC.